This record concerns one TCR beta chain sequence. The source of the sample is a study of blood T cell repertoires in COVID-19. The CDR3 sequence is 14 residues long. V lost 2 bases and J lost 5; bases outside the gene matches: 2. Germline V CDR1 and CDR2: SGHNT, YYREEE (reference sequence). In the original workflow: Amplification of reference gene primers provided the estimated nucleated cell counts. Clones were read by immunoSEQ multiplex PCR, and TCRdb kept only the in-frame ones, dropping some. That table is the source of V, J and clone size, and D and trimming were worked out from the DNA. The sample shows 210,000 or so clones, about four fifths of them seen only once.

The sequence derives from a woman between 45 and 65 years old with acute COVID-19. The V call is TRBV5-4, the J call TRBJ2-1; 9 nucleotides match TRBD2. Input material: PBMCs or T cells enriched from blood (not recorded which). The CDR3 sequence is CASSFPSGNNEQFF. CDR3 coding DNA: TGTGCCAGCAGCTTCCCTAGCGGGAACAATGAGCAGTTCTTC.